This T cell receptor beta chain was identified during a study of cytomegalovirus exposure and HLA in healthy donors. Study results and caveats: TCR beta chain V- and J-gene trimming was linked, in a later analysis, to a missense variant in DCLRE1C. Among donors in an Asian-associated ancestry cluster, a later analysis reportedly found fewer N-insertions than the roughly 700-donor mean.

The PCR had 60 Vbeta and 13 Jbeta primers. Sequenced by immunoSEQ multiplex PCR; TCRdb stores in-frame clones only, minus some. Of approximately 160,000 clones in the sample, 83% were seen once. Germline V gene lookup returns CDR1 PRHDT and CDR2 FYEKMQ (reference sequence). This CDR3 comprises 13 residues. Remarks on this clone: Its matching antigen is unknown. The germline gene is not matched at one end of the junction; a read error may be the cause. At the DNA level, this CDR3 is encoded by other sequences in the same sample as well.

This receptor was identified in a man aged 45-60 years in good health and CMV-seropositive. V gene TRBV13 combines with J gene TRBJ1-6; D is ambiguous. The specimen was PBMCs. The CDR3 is CASSLARDSPLHF. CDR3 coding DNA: TGCGCCAGCAGCTTAGCTCGGGATTCACCCCTCCACTTT.